The present T cell receptor beta chain was sequenced within a study of tumor and adjacent non-tumor tissue in lung cancer. Study-level background: Samples averaged around 4 million productive TCRbeta reads each. Whole-study findings and limits: Patients with more diverse tumor TCRs had worse survival. Tumor tissue had significantly higher TCR diversity than normal lung.

Germline assignment: CDR1 MDHEN and CDR2 SYDVKM. The CDR3 loop spans 16 amino acids. Trimming took 4 bases from V and 4 from J, leaving 18 bases between them. Three rounds of nested PCR, following a modified ARM-PCR protocol, produced the TCRbeta library. Each CDR3 protein is one row after TCRdb ran MiXCR on the multiplex PCR reads. The sample holds roughly 120,000 distinct CDR3 sequences, approximately 84% seen once. RNA was extracted from bulk tissue without any cell sorting. Chemotherapy-naive patients with new lung cancer underwent thoracic surgery in China, August–late 2014. Turning to this clonotype: The target antigen is unknown.

This sequence was found in a man aged 70-80 years with non-small cell lung cancer. The chain carries TRBV28 and TRBJ2-3; tentatively, D is TRBD1 (6 bases). Sequences were obtained from lung tumor tissue. The CDR3 spells CASSSWDMGSSDTQYF. CDR3 sequence (DNA): TGTGCCAGCAGTTCGTGGGACATGGGTAGCTCAGATACGCAGTATTTT.